Shown below are 12 T cell receptor beta chains from a single sample sequenced in a study of cytomegalovirus exposure and HLA in healthy donors. This PCR relied on a set of 60 Vbeta primers and 13 Jbeta primers. Data came from immunoSEQ multiplex PCR; TCRdb stores just in-frame clones and leaves some out. Its table lists 40,000 to 45,000 clones. Sequenced: PBMCs. These receptors all stem from a man younger than 40 in good health and CMV-seronegative.

This sequence joins TRBV18 and TRBJ2-3, with 7 positions matching TRBD2. CDR3 size: 14 residues. V lost 5 bases to trimming and J lost 2 bases; unmatched junction nucleotides: 4. CDR1 KGHSH and CDR2 LQKENI come from the germline V gene. The CDR3 loop is CASSRAGFTDTQYF. The CDR3 DNA follows: TGTGCCAGCTCAAGAGCGGGGTTCACAGATACGCAGTATTTT.

CDR3 loop: CASSLAGLLDAEAFF. The CDR3 bases are TGTGCCAGCAGCTTAGCGGGGCTGCTGGATGCTGAAGCTTTCTTT. V and J are TRBV7-9 and TRBJ1-1; D is possibly TRBD1 (5 bases). The CDR3 covers 15 residues. CDR1 SEHNR and CDR2 FQNEAQ come from the germline V gene (reference sequence). Trimming shortened V by 0 bases and J by 6 bases, and 14 bases separated the two germline ends.

In nucleotides, the CDR3 is TGTGCCAGCAGTCGATCTACAGTGAACACTGAAGCTTTCTTT. Its protein is CASSRSTVNTEAFF. The chain employs TRBV25-1 and TRBJ1-1, with D uncertain. The CDR3 totals 14 residues. The ends were cut back, 5 bases at V and 0 bases at J, with 10 bases in the middle. The germline gives CDR1 MGHDK, CDR2 SYGVNS.

The chain recombines TRBV11-2 with TRBJ1-2; 8 bases fit TRBD1. Germline CDR1 SGHAT, CDR2 FQNNGV. Trimming took 1 base from V and 4 from J; bases not matched to a gene: 8. This CDR3 region has 16 residues. The CDR3 nucleotides are TGTGCCAGCAGCTTAGTCCTCGGGACAGGAGGCTATGGCTACACCTTC. It specifies CASSLVLGTGGYGYTF.

The chain carries TRBV6-5 and TRBJ2-1; the D gene is possibly TRBD1 (6 bases). CDR3 length: 15 amino acids. Looked up from germline, CDR1 is MNHEY and CDR2 is SVGAGI. V was pared by 6 bases and J by 1 base, with 13 bases between. The CDR3 here is CASSTTGYSYNEQFF. The CDR3, as DNA: TGTGCCAGCAGCACCACAGGGTATTCCTACAATGAGCAGTTCTTC.

The chain employs TRBV14 and TRBJ1-1; D gene ambiguous. Trimming took off 4 bases at V and 8 bases at J, with 11 bases between the two ends. CDR3 length equals 12 residues. Per germline, CDR1 SGHDN and CDR2 FVKESK. CDR3 loop: CASSPAGREAFF. The CDR3 DNA is TGTGCCAGCAGCCCTGCTGGGAGAGAAGCTTTCTTT.

CDR3 DNA sequence: TGCGCCAGCAGCTTTACAGGAGGGGAGCAGCCCCAGCATTTT. Residues: CASSFTGGEQPQHF. The rearrangement uses TRBV5-1 and TRBJ1-5; D possibly corresponds to TRBD1 (5 bases). The V end lost 2 bases, the J end lost 7 bases, and 13 bases lay between the germline ends. CDR3 length: 14 amino acids. Germline CDR1 is SGHRS and CDR2 is YFSETQ. The full variable domain, with the rest looked up from reference TRBV5-1 and TRBJ1-5, is KAGVTQTPRYLIKTRGQQVTLSCSPISGHRSVSWYQQTPGQGLQFLFEYFSETQRNKGNFPGRFSGRQFSNSRSEMNVSTLELGDSALYLCASSFTGGEQPQHFGDGTRLSIL.

The CDR3 nucleotides read TGTGCCAGTAAACGCGGGAAGGGGATTGTTGGCTACACCTTC. Encoded protein: CASKRGKGIVGYTF. The rearrangement links TRBV19 to TRBJ1-2, with a possible D match to TRBD1 (5 bases). With 7 bases removed from V and 7 bases from J, the gap between germline ends came to 19 bases. CDR1 and CDR2 (germline): LNHDA, SQIVND (reference sequence). The CDR3 covers 14 residues.

The rearrangement joins TRBV11-2 to TRBJ1-2; 8 bases fit TRBD1. CDR3 size: 13 residues. The trim removed 5 bases at V and 8 bases at J, leaving 7 bases unmatched. Looked up from germline, CDR1 is SGHAT and CDR2 is FQNNGV. The CDR3 loop is CASSVQQGGGYTF. CDR3 nucleotide sequence: TGTGCCAGCAGCGTCCAACAGGGGGGAGGCTACACCTTC. The entire variable domain, with the rest obtained from reference TRBV11-2 and TRBJ1-2, is as follows: EAGVAQSPRYKIIEKRQSVAFWCNPISGHATLYWYQQILGQGPKLLIQFQNNGVVDDSQLPKDRFSAERLKGVDSTLKIQPAKLEDSAVYLCASSVQQGGGYTFGSGTRLTVV.

The rearrangement joins TRBV19 to TRBJ1-3; 8 nucleotides line up with TRBD1. The germline CDR1 and CDR2 sequences are LNHDA and SQIVND (reference sequence). The CDR3 spans 14 residues. J lost 2 bases, V lost 5 bases, and 2 bases had no gene match. The CDR3 sequence is CASSSTGAGNTIYF. For the CDR3, the DNA is TGTGCCAGTAGTTCGACAGGGGCTGGAAACACCATATATTTT.

The V gene is TRBV7-9, the J gene TRBJ2-2; no firm D call. The CDR3 sequence is 16 residues long. The V end was cut by 5 bases, the J end by 2 bases, with 15 bases between. Germline loops: CDR1 SEHNR, CDR2 FQNEAQ (reference sequence). This CDR3 reads CASSTRRLLNTGELFF. CDR3 nucleotides: TGTGCCAGCAGCACACGGCGGTTACTAAACACCGGGGAGCTGTTTTTT.

The V call is TRBV7-2, the J call TRBJ2-3; 7 bases agree with TRBD2. With 5 bases clipped from V and 2 bases from J, the junction kept 10 bases outside the gene matches. Germline V gives CDR1 SGHTA, CDR2 FQGNSA. This CDR3 has 16 residues. The CDR3 is CASSAWAGVTTDTQYF. CDR3 bases: TGTGCCAGCAGCGCGTGGGCGGGGGTGACCACAGATACGCAGTATTTT.